These T cell receptor beta chains were read from a single sample in a study of shared clonotypes between healthy human individuals. Generated by immunoSEQ multiplex PCR, the TCRdb table keeps only in-frame clones and is missing some. The table records about 2 million clones, about 95% of them present only once. The material sequenced was naive CD8+ T cells sorted from blood. Source of these receptors: a man aged 18 to 29 in good health. CDR3s include the opening cysteine and the closing phenylalanine or tryptophan. The order of the fields is J gene, V gene, D gene, CDR3 protein. A D gene is named only where the DNA matches it firmly.

>TRBJ1-1|TRBV5-1|.
CASSLDQETHYMNTEAFF
>TRBJ2-2|TRBV5-6|.
CASSVDSQITGELFF
>TRBJ2-3|TRBV10-2|TRBD2
CASGLAGGLPDTQYF
>TRBJ2-2|TRBV2|.
CASREYTGELFF
>TRBJ2-7|TRBV7-2|.
CASSLAAGGYEQYF
>TRBJ2-1|TRBV7-9|TRBD2
CASSSKSGGATYNEQFF
>TRBJ2-7|TRBV7-9|TRBD1
CASSLPWTGGIYEQYF
>TRBJ2-7|TRBV27|.
CASSLSSESVYEQYF
>TRBJ2-7|TRBV27|.
CASSYGGRYEQYF
>TRBJ2-7|TRBV7-2|.
CASSSETGYLYEQYF
>TRBJ2-3|TRBV12-5|TRBD1
CASGLGGQGLSTDTQYF
>TRBJ2-5|TRBV25-1|TRBD1
CASADRGRETQYF
>TRBJ1-1|TRBV7-9|TRBD1
CASSWDAKGARVDTEAFF
>TRBJ2-7|TRBV27|TRBD1
CASSSLPGQGAYEQYF
>TRBJ2-7|TRBV6-5|.
CASSYSSSSYEQYF
>TRBJ2-7|TRBV10-1|TRBD1
CASSSTGVEQYF
>TRBJ1-2|TRBV6-5|.
CASSTRDGYTF
>TRBJ2-7|TRBV27|TRBD2
CASSPRLAGVYEQYF
>TRBJ2-7|TRBV7-6|.
CASSLVPSDRDSSYEQYF
>TRBJ1-3|TRBV5-6|.
CASTLGVIGNTIYF
>TRBJ2-3|TRBV11-2|TRBD1
CASSLIAQNRGRADTQYF
>TRBJ1-2|TRBV5-1|.
CASSGVGAGGDYGYTF
>TRBJ2-7|TRBV4-3|.
CASSHFDGSSYEQYF
>TRBJ1-1|TRBV27|TRBD1
CASSLGQGTAFF
>TRBJ1-1|TRBV7-6|.
CASSLGANTEAFF
>TRBJ1-2|TRBV2|.
CASSEAQGQSYGYTF
>TRBJ2-7|TRBV7-9|TRBD1
CASSLSGGQSSYEQYF
>TRBJ2-7|TRBV5-4|TRBD2
CASSSQTSGSGYEQYF
>TRBJ2-1|TRBV9|TRBD1
CASSFGQGAPNEQFF
>TRBJ2-7|TRBV19|.
CASSAGTVYEQYF
>TRBJ1-4|TRBV4-1|.
CASSQGPPQGSEKLFF
>TRBJ2-7|TRBV6-6|.
CASSYSASDYEQYF
>TRBJ2-4|TRBV19|.
CASPLGHIAIQYF
>TRBJ1-4|TRBV5-8|.
CASSFWETNEKLFF
>TRBJ2-1|TRBV13|.
CASSFSEQQSYNEQFF
>TRBJ1-1|TRBV4-1|.
CASSPSGYDTEAFF
>TRBJ1-2|TRBV5-6|.
CASSFSASYGYTF
>TRBJ2-5|TRBV4-2|.
CASSQEVTPQETQYF
>TRBJ1-4|TRBV6-6|TRBD1
CASSRTGGNEKLFF
>TRBJ2-7|TRBV2|TRBD1
CASSPGQNYEQYF
>TRBJ2-3|TRBV7-8|TRBD1
CASRGGPGTDTQYF
>TRBJ1-1|TRBV19|TRBD1
CASSLDRVTNTEAFF
>TRBJ2-1|TRBV19|TRBD2
CASTIAGVSYNEQFF
>TRBJ1-1|TRBV10-2|.
CASSEFEPAMNTEAFF
>TRBJ1-5|TRBV4-2|.
CASSQEYLSNQPQHF
>TRBJ1-1|TRBV5-1|.
CASSPGLGLGTEAFF
>TRBJ1-5|TRBV9|.
CASSVVPTADQPQHF
>TRBJ2-2|TRBV28|TRBD1
CASRPPGQGSSTGELFF
>TRBJ1-1|TRBV7-9|.
CASSVGTENTEAFF
>TRBJ2-3|TRBV4-1|.
CASSRQTGGATDTQYF
>TRBJ1-1|TRBV5-4|.
CASSRATGMTEAFF
>TRBJ1-5|TRBV5-8|.
CASSRAGTLSQPQHF
>TRBJ1-5|TRBV29-1|.
CSVDTGTGQPQHF